This T cell receptor (beta chain) stems from a study of resident and recirculating memory T cells in vitiligo (dated by TCRdb to the late 2010s). For the wider study: For TCR beta sequencing, each of a few stable vitiligo patients provided PBMCs and epidermis from shave biopsies taken at two lesional sites and two nonlesional sites. Samples were homogenized without cell sorting just before genomic DNA extraction with the Qiagen DNeasy Blood & Tissue Kit. The human TCR beta sequencing was designed to test whether specific clones found in lesional vitiligo skin differed from the clones found in nonlesional skin and in blood. The paper's findings and limits, for the study overall: No unique dominant TCR clone was detected, and variation in clonality was observed among vitiligo lesions. Mechanistic studies in the future are needed to assess how much the detected T cell clones and the human Trm pools versus Tcm pools each contribute. Overlap and correlation analysis found no significant repertoire overlap between any two biopsies, even biopsies from the same patient, apart from each lesion compared with itself. Because TCR sequences were not shared across biopsy sites or across patients, the findings suggest that different lesions are infiltrated by different T cell clones, a pattern described as private specificity.

TCR beta chains were amplified from genomic DNA using the immunoSEQ hsTCRB kit. TCR beta libraries were sequenced on an Illumina MiSeq instrument by the immunoSEQ service. Under the source paper's analysis protocol: Repertoire data were analyzed with the immunoSEQ Analyzer. This immuneACCESS table, as held by TCRdb, lists in-frame sequences with V and J called but not all clones. Of the missing ones, under half trace to an unresolved V gene in checked studies; the others have no known cause. That table furnishes V, J and clone size, whereas the DNA furnished D and trimming. This sample lists tens of thousands of clones; approximately 91% were detected once. The ten largest account for about 4.9% of the sample. A patient's vitiligo counted as stable when the lesions had not changed at all during the previous 6 months. Stable patients also had to lack confetti depigmentation, a clinical sign of active vitiligo. Patients who had been treated within the previous three months were excluded. PBMCs were isolated from heparinized blood by Ficoll density gradient centrifugation and then flash-frozen.

Inclusive of the bounding cysteine and phenylalanine, the CDR3 is 11 residues long. Kept here is only the CDR3 DNA, which spans 33 bases and is read in frame from base 1. Relative to germline, V is 10 bases shorter and J is 6 bases shorter, with 9 bases between their ends. From the germline V gene (reference sequence), CDR1 is LNHDA and CDR2 is SQIVND. About this clone itself: The specificity of this receptor is unknown. Base-call qualities are not available, and no considerably larger clone is one nucleotide away.

The sequencing sample was made of blood. The chain uses TRBV19 and TRBJ2-2, with the D gene uncertain. The sequence was collected from a male donor with vitiligo. CDR3 sequence: CATLYAGELFF. The nucleotide sequence reads TGTGCCACCCTTTATGCCGGGGAGCTGTTTTTT. Beyond the CDR3, the reference TRBV19 and TRBJ2-2 genes provide the residues; the full variable domain reads: DGGITQSPKYLFRKEGQNVTLSCEQNLNHDAMYWYRQDPGQGLRLIYYSQIVNDFQKGDIAEGYSVSREKKESFPLTVTSAQKNPTAFYLCATLYAGELFFGEGSRLTVL.